Following are 8 T cell receptor beta chains from one sample sequenced in a study of blood T cell repertoires in COVID-19. Profiling relied on immunoSEQ multiplex PCR, and the TCRdb table lists in-frame clones only, not all of them. The repertoire holds around 170,000 clones, 80% to 90% seen once, with about 1.9% in the top ten. Sequenced input: peripheral blood. These receptors all stem from a young man who had recovered from COVID-19.

J is TRBJ2-1 and V is TRBV27, with 9 bases fitting TRBD1. V shed 3 bases, J shed 7 bases, and the junction held 1 base outside the gene matches. The CDR3 extends over 13 amino acids. Germline CDR1 reads MNHEY; CDR2 reads SMNVEV (reference sequence). The CDR3 protein is CASSFDRGNEQFF. CDR3 nucleotides: TGTGCCAGCAGTTTTGACAGGGGGAATGAGCAGTTCTTC.

This clone has a single count. The genes are TRBV4-2 and TRBJ2-2, with 8 bases matching TRBD1. Germline V gives CDR1 LGHNA, CDR2 YNFKEQ. CDR3 length equals 15 residues. With 1 base clipped from V and 7 bases from J, the junction kept 5 bases outside the gene matches. CDR3 sequence (DNA): TGTGCCAGCAGCCAAGCATTGACAGGGGACGGGGAGCTGTTTTTT. Amino acids: CASSQALTGDGELFF.

This clone has only one observation. The V and J genes are TRBV28 and TRBJ2-1, with 8 bases identical to TRBD2. There are 15 residues in the CDR3. Germline V gene sequence: CDR1 MDHEN, CDR2 SYDVKM. J was trimmed by 7 bases and V by 7 bases; bases with no gene match: 12. The CDR3 nucleotides read TGTGCCAGCACCCCAGAGGGACTAGAAAAAAATGAGCAGTTCTTC. Translated: CASTPEGLEKNEQFF.

J is TRBJ1-2 and V is TRBV7-8; maybe TRBD1 (6 bases). V lost 5 bases to trimming and J lost 3 bases, with 16 bases between them. The CDR3 runs 15 residues. Germline values: CDR1 SGHVS, CDR2 FQNEAQ. The CDR3: CASSPRAGVYYGYTF. The CDR3, as DNA: TGTGCCAGCAGCCCCCGGGCAGGGGTGTACTATGGCTACACCTTC.

V is TRBV6-5 and J is TRBJ1-1; TRBD1 might be the D (5 bases). V lost 5 bases to trimming and J lost 5 bases, with 12 bases between them. The CDR3 length is 13 residues. From germline, CDR1 is MNHEY and CDR2 SVGAGI. This CDR3 is CASSPGLSTEAFF. As DNA, the CDR3 is TGTGCCAGCAGTCCAGGGCTGAGTACTGAAGCTTTCTTT.

The chain joins TRBV19 to TRBJ2-7, with a possible D match to TRBD1 (5 bases). Between the trimmed V and J ends, which lost 5 bases and 3 bases, there was a span of 11 bases. This CDR3 is 13 amino acids long. Germline loops: CDR1 LNHDA, CDR2 SQIVND (reference sequence). CDR3 loop: CASSFGHYYEQYF. In DNA form, the CDR3 reads TGTGCCAGTAGTTTTGGACACTACTACGAGCAGTACTTC.

The rearrangement links TRBV6-2 or TRBV6-3 to TRBJ2-3; tentatively, D is TRBD2 (6 bases). V lost 7 bases to trimming and J lost 2 bases, with 19 bases between them. Germline CDR1 and CDR2: MNHEY and SVGEGT. The CDR3 is 16 amino acids. This CDR3 is CASTPGPLAATDTQYF. CDR3 coding DNA: TGTGCCAGCACCCCTGGGCCACTAGCAGCCACAGATACGCAGTATTTT.

This chain joins TRBV6-6 and TRBJ2-7; D might be TRBD1 (6 bases). The V and J ends lost 6 bases and 0 bases respectively, with 15 bases between them. Germline V gene sequence: CDR1 MNHNY, CDR2 SVGAGI (reference sequence). This CDR3 spans 15 amino acids. CDR3 bases: TGTGCCAGCAGCTCCCGGACAGAAAGCTCCTACGAGCAGTACTTC. Amino acids: CASSSRTESSYEQYF.